The 10 T cell receptor beta chains below all came from one sample that was sequenced in a study of T cells in localized non-small cell lung cancer. Repertoires were generated with immunoSEQ multiplex PCR, while TCRdb's copy carries only in-frame clones and drops some. The top ten hold around a fifth of the sample, which has 1,200 to 1,500 clones, roughly 22% seen once. The sequenced sample was normal lung tissue next to the tumor, obtained before any cancer treatment. These receptors all stem from a male donor older than 55 with stage I squamous cell lung carcinoma.

This clone was detected a few times. This chain uses TRBV11-3 with TRBJ1-2; D is ambiguous. This CDR3 spans 16 amino acids. CDR1 is SGHNT, CDR2 YENEEA, per germline. The V end lost 4 bases, the J end lost 5 bases, and 20 bases lay between the germline ends. The CDR3 protein is CASSSLGVRDRYGYTF. The CDR3 nucleotides read TGTGCCAGCAGCTCGTTGGGCGTCCGCGATAGGTATGGCTACACCTTC.

This clone was picked up a small number of times. The rearrangement uses TRBV28 and TRBJ2-5, with D hard to call. The CDR3 is 13 residues long. Trimming removed 5 bases at V and 0 bases at J, with 7 bases between. The germline V gene encodes CDR1 MDHEN and CDR2 SYDVKM. CDR3 nucleotides: TGTGCCAGCAGTCTCGGATACCAAGAGACCCAGTACTTC. It yields the protein CASSLGYQETQYF.

The rearrangement links TRBV28 to TRBJ2-1; D gene ambiguous. V lost 2 bases to trimming and J lost 4 bases, with 6 bases between them. This CDR3 has 13 residues. CDR1 and CDR2 from the germline V gene are MDHEN and SYDVKM. The CDR3 loop reads CASSLLGYNEQFF. The CDR3 bases are TGTGCCAGCAGTTTACTGGGGTACAATGAGCAGTTCTTC.

This sequence joins TRBV9 and TRBJ2-5; TRBD2 is a possible D gene (6 bases). V lost 4 bases to trimming and J lost 2 bases, with 24 bases between them. This CDR3 is built from 18 residues. CDR1 and CDR2 from the germline V gene are SGDLS and YYNGEE. CDR3 sequence: CASSPSASAGVAQETQYF. CDR3 sequence (DNA): TGTGCCAGCAGCCCCTCCGCTAGCGCTGGGGTGGCTCAAGAGACCCAGTACTTC.

This chain joins TRBV18 and TRBJ1-2, with a possible D match to TRBD1 (5 bases). This CDR3 is 13 amino acids long. Germline-derived CDR1 and CDR2 are KGHSH and LQKENI. V gave up 2 bases and J gave up 4 bases, with 8 bases separating them. This CDR3 reads CASSPGTLYGYTF. CDR3 coding DNA: TGTGCCAGCTCACCAGGGACCCTCTATGGCTACACCTTC.

In its sample, this clone was seen once. The chain employs TRBV28 and TRBJ1-5; D remains ambiguous. The germline V gene has CDR1 MDHEN and CDR2 SYDVKM. The CDR3 extends over 12 amino acids. V lost 3 bases and J 5 bases, leaving 5 bases between the germline ends. CDR3 coding DNA: TGTGCCAGCAGTTTCTTAGATCAGCCCCAGCATTTT. Encoded protein: CASSFLDQPQHF.

This clone was observed a handful of times. V and J are TRBV7-4 and TRBJ2-1; the match to TRBD2 covers 10 bases. Trimming at V came to 2 bases and at J to 10 bases, leaving 8 bases not matched to a gene. Germline loops: CDR1 SGHVT, CDR2 SQSDAQ. The CDR3 has 15 residues. CDR3 sequence: CASSLSSGRAREQFF. The CDR3 region has the DNA TGTGCCAGCAGCTTATCCAGCGGGAGGGCCAGGGAGCAGTTCTTC.

Here the CDR3 reads CASRQRQGKYEQFF. As DNA, the CDR3 is TGTGCCAGCAGGCAGAGACAGGGGAAGTATGAGCAGTTCTTC. The V and J genes are TRBV6-8 and TRBJ2-1; 8 nucleotides align to TRBD1. From germline, CDR1 is MNHGY and CDR2 SAAAGT. This CDR3 contains 14 residues. With V trimmed by 6 bases and J by 8 bases, 9 bases remained unmatched.

This chain links TRBV25-1 with TRBJ1-3; D might be TRBD1 (5 bases). Germline-derived CDR1 and CDR2 are MGHDK and SYGVNS. V lost 2 bases and J 7 bases, leaving 12 bases between the germline ends. This CDR3 comprises 14 residues. The DNA for the CDR3 is TGTGCCAGCAGTGAACTAAGGGGCATGAACACCATATATTTT. This encodes CASSELRGMNTIYF.

The J gene is TRBJ1-1, the V gene TRBV28, with TRBD1 identical over 8 bases. V trimming: 0 bases; J trimming: 2 bases; junction bases outside the gene matches: 8. The CDR3 is made up of 17 amino acids. Germline CDR1 MDHEN, CDR2 SYDVKM. CDR3 sequence reads: CASSLWEAGQVNTEAFF. In DNA, the CDR3 is TGTGCCAGCAGTTTATGGGAGGCGGGACAGGTCAACACTGAAGCTTTCTTT. The full variable domain, rest sourced from reference TRBV28 and TRBJ1-1, is DVKVTQSSRYLVKRTGEKVFLECVQDMDHENMFWYRQDPGLGLRLIYFSYDVKMKEKGDIPEGYSVSREKKERFSLILESASTNQTSMYLCASSLWEAGQVNTEAFFGQGTRLTVV.